This is a list of T cell receptor beta chains from one sample in a study of neurological immune-mediated disorders. In TCRdb, the 5' RACE reads were re-called with MiXCR into one record per CDR3 protein. This table has around 29,000 distinct CDR3 sequences, 12% appearing once. The sequenced sample was PBMCs. These receptors all come from a woman aged 60-75 years in good health. The CDR3 runs from the conserved cysteine through the conserved F or W. The D gene is left open where the match is weak. Clone size appears in some rows only: once, few, many, or a class for an expanded clone.

clone_size	d_call	v_call	j_call	cdr3_nt	cdr3_aa
many	.	TRBV7-9	TRBJ1-1	TGTGCCAGCAGCTTTGGAGGCGCTGAAGCTTTCTTT	CASSFGGAEAFF
many	TRBD1	TRBV4-2	TRBJ2-7	TGTGCCAGCAGCCAAGGGGCCGGACAGGGCTACGAGCAGTACTTC	CASSQGAGQGYEQYF
many	TRBD2	TRBV6-5	TRBJ2-5	TGTGCCAGCAGTTACCCAGCGGGGGGGCTGGAGACCCAGTACTTC	CASSYPAGGLETQYF
many	TRBD2	TRBV13	TRBJ2-5	TGTGCCAGCAGCTCCCCTTTGACTAGCGGGGAGCGACCAGAGACCCAGTACTTC	CASSSPLTSGERPETQYF
many	TRBD2	TRBV7-2	TRBJ2-2	TGTGCCAGCAGCCCCAGGACTAGCGGGGGGGTCGCACGAGGGGAGCTGTTTTTT	CASSPRTSGGVARGELFF
many	TRBD1	TRBV7-2	TRBJ1-6	TGTGCCAGCAGCGGACAGGGAAGGGGCACCCTCCACTTT	CASSGQGRGTLHF
many	.	TRBV6-6	TRBJ1-1	TGTGCCAGCAGTTACCATGGTCCAAACACTGAAGCTTTCTTT	CASSYHGPNTEAFF
.	.	TRBV5-1	TRBJ1-1	TGCGTCAGCAGCTCGGATTCGGGAAACACTGAAGCTTTCTTT	CVSSSDSGNTEAFF
few	.	TRBV6-1	TRBJ2-7	TGTGCCAGCAGTGAAACAGGAGCCTACGAGCAGTACTTC	CASSETGAYEQYF
many	.	TRBV7-2	TRBJ1-5	TGTGCCAGCAGCCCCGAGCCGGGCGGCAATCAGCCCCAGCATTTT	CASSPEPGGNQPQHF
many	.	TRBV20-1	TRBJ2-7	TGCAGTGCTGACGGGTCTTACGGGGCCCTAGGCGAGCAGTACTTC	CSADGSYGALGEQYF
many	TRBD2	TRBV4-3	TRBJ2-1	TGCGCCAGCAGCCAGGCACCGATAGGGCTAGCGGGGGGACGCTCCTACAATGAGCAGTTCTTC	CASSQAPIGLAGGRSYNEQFF
.	TRBD2	TRBV6-6	TRBJ2-3	TGTGCCAGCATTTATGAGCGGGGAGTCACAGATACGCAGTATTTT	CASIYERGVTDTQYF
many	TRBD2	TRBV5-1	TRBJ2-1	TGCGCCAGCAGCTTTCCCACTAGCGGGGTAGACAATGAGCAGTTCTTC	CASSFPTSGVDNEQFF
many	.	TRBV12-3/TRBV12-4	TRBJ2-3	TGTGCCAGCAGTGCCTCGGGGGCACCCCTCACAGATACGCAGTATTTT	CASSASGAPLTDTQYF
medium-sized	.	TRBV5-6	TRBJ2-3	TGTGCCAGCAGCTTGGAGTCCAGGGCTACGCAGTATTTT	CASSLESRATQYF
many	.	TRBV5-1	TRBJ2-6	TGCGCCAGCAGCCTATTAGCTGGGGCCAACGTCCTGACTTTC	CASSLLAGANVLTF
medium-sized	.	TRBV3-1	TRBJ1-2	TGTGCCAGCAGCCAAGAGATAGGTACCAACTATGGCTACACCTTC	CASSQEIGTNYGYTF
many	.	TRBV12-3/TRBV12-4	TRBJ1-5	TGTGCCAGCAGTTGGGGGGGAGATGGCAATCAGCCCCAGCATTTT	CASSWGGDGNQPQHF
many	.	TRBV7-8	TRBJ1-1	TGTGCCAGCAGCTTAGTGGGGCAAGCTCCGGCTTTCTTT	CASSLVGQAPAFF
many	TRBD2	TRBV9	TRBJ2-5	TGTGCCAGCAGCCCGGGGACTAGCGGGGGGGACCAAGAGACCCAGTACTTC	CASSPGTSGGDQETQYF
many	TRBD2	TRBV7-8	TRBJ2-1	TGTGCCAGCAGCTCCTTGGGGGAGCGGGGCTACAATGAGCAGTTCTTC	CASSSLGERGYNEQFF
many	TRBD1	TRBV5-5	TRBJ2-6	TGTGCCAGCAGCCGGAGATGGACAGGGAGAGCTGGGGCCAACGTCCTGACTTTC	CASSRRWTGRAGANVLTF